The source of this T cell receptor beta chain is a study of T cell changes during pregnancy in multiple sclerosis (dated by TCRdb to 2018 to 2020). Study-wide context: In women with multiple sclerosis, the researchers looked at how the T cell repertoire shifted as pregnancy progressed.

Libraries came from the immunoSEQ multiplex PCR assay. As stored in TCRdb, this immuneACCESS dataset retains in-frame rearrangements with V and J assigned. A fraction of the clones does not appear; measured against another copy, unresolved V genes explain less than half of the discrepancy, and the remainder lacks a known reason. The sample table holds 15,000 to 20,000 clones, of which about 83% were seen once. The ten largest make up approximately 9.1% of the sample. This clone was observed a single time. Its antigen is not yet known. No base-level quality is on record; no much larger clone is a single base apart. The clonotype originates from a female donor in good health, enrolled as a control in a pregnancy study. Here the sequenced sample was CD8+ T cells from peripheral blood mononuclear cells, taken in the second trimester of pregnancy.

The CDR3 in this case is CASRVAGGPNEQFF. The DNA sequence is TGTGCCAGCAGGGTAGCGGGGGGGCCCAATGAGCAGTTCTTC. The V and J segments used are TRBV5-6 and TRBJ2-1, with 11 central nucleotides matching TRBD2. According to the germline V gene, CDR1 reads SGHDT and CDR2 reads YYEEEE. The CDR3 runs 14 amino acids, cysteine and phenylalanine included. CDR3 DNA only is kept here, 42 bases in frame from base 1. For this chain, trimming is 5 bases at the V end and 6 bases at the J end, and the number of junction bases without a gene match is 4.